The clone carrying this T cell receptor (beta chain) appeared a few times. What it recognizes is unknown. A universal primer binding site was introduced by template switching. The final cDNA contained unique molecular identifiers. TCRdb re-derived calls from the 5' RACE reads in MiXCR, one entry per CDR3 protein. This table holds a few hundred thousand distinct CDR3 sequences, nearly 10% found once. This specimen comes from a study of identical twins. The study's findings and limits: Fewer insertions marked abundant cord blood beta clonotypes; young adult naive trended weakly, memory not at all. Within twin pairs, the out-of-frame alpha sequences they shared showed excess low generation probability.

Every one of the donors was a healthy Caucasian. V was trimmed by 7 bases and J by 5 bases, leaving 17 bases between them. Germline CDR1 SGHTA, CDR2 FQGNSA. This CDR3 has 14 residues. These data were also filed under a second study, of yellow fever vaccine responses in identical twins.

This TCR derives from a woman aged 18-29 years in good health. V gene TRBV7-2 combines with J gene TRBJ2-5; no clear D gene. Material for sequencing was PBMCs. The CDR3 nucleotides are TGTGCCAGCAACCCGGATGTGTTTTGGGAGACCCAGTACTTC. Amino acids: CASNPDVFWETQYF.